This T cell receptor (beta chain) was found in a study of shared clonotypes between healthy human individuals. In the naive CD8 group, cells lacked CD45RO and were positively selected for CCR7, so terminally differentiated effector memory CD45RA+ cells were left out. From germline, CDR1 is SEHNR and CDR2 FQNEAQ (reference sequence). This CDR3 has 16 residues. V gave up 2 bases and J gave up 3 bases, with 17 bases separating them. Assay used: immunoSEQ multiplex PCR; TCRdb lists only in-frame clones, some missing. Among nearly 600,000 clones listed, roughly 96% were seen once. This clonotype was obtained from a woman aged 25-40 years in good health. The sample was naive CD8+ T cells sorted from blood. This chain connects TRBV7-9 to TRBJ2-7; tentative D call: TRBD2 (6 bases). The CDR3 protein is CASSLSALAGNYEQYF. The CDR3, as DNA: TGTGCCAGCAGCTTATCGGCTCTGGCGGGGAACTACGAGCAGTACTTC.